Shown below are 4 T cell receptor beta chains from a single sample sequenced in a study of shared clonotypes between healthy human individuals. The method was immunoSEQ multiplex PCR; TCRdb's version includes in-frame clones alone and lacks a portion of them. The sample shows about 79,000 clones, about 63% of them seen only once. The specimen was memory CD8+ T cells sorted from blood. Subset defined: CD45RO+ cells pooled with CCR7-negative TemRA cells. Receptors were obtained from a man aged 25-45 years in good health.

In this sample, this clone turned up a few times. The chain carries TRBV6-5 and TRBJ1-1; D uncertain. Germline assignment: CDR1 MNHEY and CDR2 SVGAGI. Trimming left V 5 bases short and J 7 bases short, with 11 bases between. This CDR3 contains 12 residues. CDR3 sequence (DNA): TGTGCCAGCAGTCCTTCGGGGTTTGAAGCTTTCTTT. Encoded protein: CASSPSGFEAFF.

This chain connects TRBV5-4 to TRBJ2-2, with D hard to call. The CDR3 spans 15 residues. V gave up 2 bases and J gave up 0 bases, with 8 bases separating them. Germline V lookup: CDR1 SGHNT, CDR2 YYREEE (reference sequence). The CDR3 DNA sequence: TGTGCCAGCAGCTTTTACCGAACGAACACCGGGGAGCTGTTTTTT. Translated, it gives CASSFYRTNTGELFF.

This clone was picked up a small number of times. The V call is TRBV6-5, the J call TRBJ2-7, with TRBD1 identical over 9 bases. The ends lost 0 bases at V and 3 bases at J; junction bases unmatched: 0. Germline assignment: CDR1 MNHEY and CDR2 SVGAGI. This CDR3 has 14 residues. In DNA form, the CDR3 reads TGTGCCAGCAGTTACTCGACAGGGGGCTACGAGCAGTACTTC. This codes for CASSYSTGGYEQYF.

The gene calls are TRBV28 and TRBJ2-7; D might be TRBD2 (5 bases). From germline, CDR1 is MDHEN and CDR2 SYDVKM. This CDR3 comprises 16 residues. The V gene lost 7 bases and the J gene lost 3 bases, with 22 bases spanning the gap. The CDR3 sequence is CASMRTPASFSYEQYF. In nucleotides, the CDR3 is TGTGCCAGCATGAGGACGCCGGCTAGCTTTAGCTACGAGCAGTACTTC.